The 27 T cell receptor beta chains presented below share a single source sample, sequenced in a study of Graves' ophthalmopathy and Graves' hyperthyroidism. RNA transcripts served as template for amplifying TCR beta CDR3 sequences. HTBI primers were used in a first-round RT-PCR, which preceded a second-round multiplex PCR. TCRdb passed the multiplex PCR reads through MiXCR, listing each CDR3 protein once. The data contain almost 750,000 distinct CDR3 sequences, around 40% of them singletons. Sequencing was performed on peripheral blood. The receptors were sampled from an adult man with Graves' ophthalmopathy.

This rearrangement joins TRBV2 to TRBJ1-1; D is unclear. The V end was cut by 8 bases, the J end by 3 bases, with 10 bases between. The CDR3 sequence is 12 residues long. Germline-derived CDR1 and CDR2 are SNHLY and FYNNEI. CDR3 sequence: CASSPSDTEAFF. The CDR3 DNA sequence: TGTGCCAGCTCACCAAGCGACACTGAAGCTTTCTTT.

The chain recombines TRBV10-3 with TRBJ1-2, with D hard to call. CDR1 is ENHRY and CDR2 is SYGVKD in the germline V gene. Between the trimmed V and J ends, which lost 10 bases and 8 bases, there was a span of 29 bases. The CDR3 covers 16 residues. CDR3 residues: CASSQRVQEGPKGYTF. In nucleotides, the CDR3 is TGTGCCAGCAGCCAGAGAGTGCAGGAGGGCCCTAAGGGCTACACCTTC.

J is TRBJ2-2 and V is TRBV5-1; D remains unclear. Trimming took 1 base from V and 0 from J, leaving 10 bases between them. The length of the CDR3 is 16 residues. Germline-derived CDR1 and CDR2 are SGHRS and YFSETQ. As DNA, the CDR3 is TGCGCCAGCAGCTTGTTCCCAACCGCGAACACCGGGGAGCTGTTTTTT. Translated: CASSLFPTANTGELFF.

This clonotype was detected only a few times. The genes are TRBV19 and TRBJ1-5; 7 bases are a match to TRBD1. Germline V gene lookup returns CDR1 LNHDA and CDR2 SQIVND (reference sequence). The CDR3 has 15 residues. V trimming: 7 bases; J trimming: 1 base; junction bases outside the gene matches: 7. The CDR3 sequence is CASTLRQGSNQPQHF. The CDR3 DNA reads as TGTGCCAGTACTTTGCGACAGGGAAGCAATCAGCCCCAGCATTTT. The whole variable domain, filled in from reference TRBV19 and TRBJ1-5, reads DGGITQSPKYLFRKEGQNVTLSCEQNLNHDAMYWYRQDPGQGLRLIYYSQIVNDFQKGDIAEGYSVSREKKESFPLTVTSAQKNPTAFYLCASTLRQGSNQPQHFGDGTRLSIL.

This clonotype was observed a handful of times. The rearrangement links TRBV12-3 or TRBV12-4 to TRBJ2-7, with a possible D match to TRBD2 (5 bases). The V end lost 11 bases, the J end lost 6 bases, and 20 bases lay between the germline ends. CDR3 size: 13 residues. CDR3 residues: CASSSLAGGEQYF. The CDR3 DNA reads TGTGCCTCCTCTTCCCTAGCAGGCGGCGAGCAGTACTTC.

At least ten counts were recorded for this clonotype. The gene calls are TRBV5-1 and TRBJ1-2; possible D gene TRBD1, 6 bases. Germline values: CDR1 SGHRS, CDR2 YFSETQ. CDR3 length equals 13 residues. Trimming took off 3 bases at V and 4 bases at J, with 10 bases between the two ends. The CDR3 coding sequence is TGCGCCAGCAGCTCCGGACAGCTCTATGGCTACACCTTC. Amino acids: CASSSGQLYGYTF.

Concerning this clonotype itself: A much larger clone differs from this one at a single base, so this may be a read error. The V gene is TRBV7-9, the J gene TRBJ2-7; D gene uncertain. This CDR3 region has 13 residues. The germline V gene encodes CDR1 SEHNR and CDR2 FQNEAQ (reference sequence). CDR3 in DNA: TGTGCCAGCAGCTTCGCTCAGGCCTACGAGCAGCACTTC. Amino acid sequence: CASSFAQAYEQHF.

This clonotype was counted ten times or more. The CDR3 DNA reads TGTGCCAGCAGCGTCCCGGGCACTGAAGCTTTCTTT. Residues: CASSVPGTEAFF. The V gene is TRBV7-9, the J gene TRBJ1-1; no reliable D call. CDR1 SEHNR and CDR2 FQNEAQ come from the germline V gene (reference sequence). The CDR3 is 12 amino acids. V was clipped by 5 bases and J by 4 bases, with 8 bases between them.

The chain is built from TRBV19 and TRBJ2-2; tentatively, D is TRBD1 (6 bases). In germline, CDR1 is LNHDA, CDR2 SQIVND (reference sequence). The CDR3 covers 13 residues. The V and J ends lost 2 bases and 6 bases respectively, with 7 bases between them. The CDR3 DNA follows: TGTGCCAGTAGTATAAAGGGGGCCGGGGAGCTGTTTTTT. Its protein product is CASSIKGAGELFF. The variable domain in full, completed from reference TRBV19 and TRBJ2-2, reads DGGITQSPKYLFRKEGQNVTLSCEQNLNHDAMYWYRQDPGQGLRLIYYSQIVNDFQKGDIAEGYSVSREKKESFPLTVTSAQKNPTAFYLCASSIKGAGELFFGEGSRLTVL.

This clonotype has more than one count but fewer than ten. The chain is built from TRBV14 and TRBJ2-7, with D hard to call. Germline assignment: CDR1 SGHDN and CDR2 FVKESK. This CDR3 is built from 13 residues. The germline V and J ends were trimmed by 3 bases and 2 bases, with 8 bases remaining between them. Written as DNA, the CDR3 is TGTGCCAGCAGCCAGATGGGGACCTACGAGCAGTACTTC. Translation gives CASSQMGTYEQYF.

Turning to this clonotype: Compared with germline, one end of the junction differs, possibly owing to a read error. The V and J genes are TRBV24-1 and TRBJ2-5, with TRBD1 matching over 7 bases. From germline, CDR1 is KGHDR and CDR2 SFDVKD. CDR3 length equals 15 residues. CDR3 nucleotide sequence: TGTGCCAGCAGTCCCTGGACAGGCTTTCAAGAGACCCAGTACTTC. It is translated as CASSPWTGFQETQYF.

In DNA form, the CDR3 reads TGCGCCAGCAGCCAAGTAAACAGGGGAAATCAGCCCCAGCATTTT. As protein: CASSQVNRGNQPQHF. This chain joins TRBV4-3 and TRBJ1-5; 7 positions agree with TRBD1. The CDR3 is made up of 15 amino acids. J lost 4 bases, V lost 1 base, and 4 bases had no gene match. Germline V lookup: CDR1 LGHNA, CDR2 YSLEER.

Ten or more counts support this clonotype. The chain joins TRBV2 to TRBJ1-1; D is perhaps TRBD1 (6 bases). V was clipped by 8 bases and J by 1 base, with 11 bases between them. The CDR3 sequence is 13 residues long. Germline loops: CDR1 SNHLY, CDR2 FYNNEI. The CDR3 protein is CASRLGGNTEAFF. For the CDR3, the DNA is TGTGCCAGCCGATTAGGGGGGAACACTGAAGCTTTCTTT.

V usage is TRBV20-1 and J usage is TRBJ1-4; D is possibly TRBD1 (5 bases). V lost 0 bases and J lost 6, with 14 bases in between. The germline CDR1 and CDR2 sequences are DFQATT and SNEGSKA (reference sequence). The CDR3 contains 15 residues. CDR3 protein: CSARELGQGDEKLFF. CDR3 bases: TGCAGTGCTAGAGAGTTGGGGCAGGGCGATGAAAAACTGTTTTTT.

This clonotype was seen a few times. The chain employs TRBV9 and TRBJ1-1, with TRBD1 matching over 9 bases. V lost 4 bases, J lost 5 bases, and 9 bases stayed unmatched. Germline V gene sequence: CDR1 SGDLS, CDR2 YYNGEE. The CDR3 is made up of 15 amino acids. The DNA for the CDR3 is TGTGCCAGCAGCCCGGAGGGACAGGGTGTGACTGAAGCTTTCTTT. Translation gives CASSPEGQGVTEAFF.

This clonotype was observed many times. The chain is built from TRBV2 and TRBJ1-2, with D hard to call. Germline CDR1 is SNHLY and CDR2 is FYNNEI. Trimming stripped 8 bases from V and 4 bases from J, with 11 bases between. The length of the CDR3 is 12 residues. The CDR3 is CASQADLYGYTF. The CDR3 nucleotides read TGTGCCAGCCAGGCAGACCTCTATGGCTACACCTTC.

As for this clonotype: Because the CDR3's place on the DNA is in doubt, the DNA is left out and the CDR3 is given as listed by TCRdb. The J gene is TRBJ2-2, the V gene TRBV25-1; TRBD1 is the table's D call, not checked against the DNA. 13 amino acids form the CDR3, both terminal residues included. Germline V gene lookup returns CDR1 MGHDK and CDR2 SYGVNS. The CDR3 is CASSSSGDGELFF.

The rearrangement joins TRBV7-3 to TRBJ1-6; 7 bases match TRBD1. Germline V gene data show CDR1 as SGHTA and CDR2 as FQGTGA. Trimming removed 6 bases from V and 10 bases from J; junction bases left unmatched: 12. There are 15 residues in the CDR3. The CDR3 DNA reads TGTGCCAGCAGTCCCCATCGACAGGGTCTCTCACCCCTCCACTTT. Amino acid sequence: CASSPHRQGLSPLHF.

The chain combines TRBV6-5 with TRBJ1-2; 7 bases match TRBD1. The CDR3 covers 15 residues. J gave up 4 bases and V 5 bases, and 10 bases lay outside the gene matches. The germline V gene has CDR1 MNHEY and CDR2 SVGAGI. CDR3 sequence (DNA): TGTGCCAGCAGTGAACGACAGGGCGTTGGCTATGGCTACACCTTC. Translation gives CASSERQGVGYGYTF.

This clonotype occurred a few times. The J gene is TRBJ1-5, the V gene TRBV19; possible D gene TRBD1, 6 bases. The ends were cut back, 4 bases at V and 0 bases at J, with 16 bases in the middle. Germline V gives CDR1 LNHDA, CDR2 SQIVND (reference sequence). The CDR3 consists of 17 residues. This chain's CDR3 is CASSTTGLTDSNQPQHF. In nucleotides, the CDR3 is TGTGCCAGTAGTACCACAGGGCTTACGGATAGCAATCAGCCCCAGCATTTT.

The J gene is TRBJ1-2, the V gene TRBV29-1; D gene uncertain. This CDR3 spans 11 amino acids. Germline V gives CDR1 SQVTM, CDR2 ANQGSEA. The CDR3 DNA reads TGCAGTTCGTCTCATGGACTTGGCTACACCTTC. Translation gives CSSSHGLGYTF.

The rearrangement uses TRBV15 and TRBJ2-1; D remains ambiguous. CDR3 size: 16 residues. V lost 1 base, J lost 1 base, and 11 bases lay in between. Germline V CDR1 and CDR2: LNHNV, YYDKDF (reference sequence). CDR3 bases: TGTGCCACCAGCAGAGCGCGGTCCGCGTCCTACAATGAGCAGTTCTTC. Residues: CATSRARSASYNEQFF.

The chain has TRBV11-2 and TRBJ1-1; D call uncertain. The V and J ends lost 1 base and 0 bases respectively, with 9 bases between them. The CDR3 spans 15 residues. CDR1 is SGHAT and CDR2 is FQNNGV in the germline V gene. CDR3 DNA: TGTGCCAGCAGCTTAGCCTCGGAAATGAACACTGAAGCTTTCTTT. It encodes CASSLASEMNTEAFF.

There are many counts of this clonotype. The J gene is TRBJ1-5, the V gene TRBV2; no firm D call. The CDR3 runs 15 residues. The germline V gene encodes CDR1 SNHLY and CDR2 FYNNEI. With 1 base removed from V and 4 bases from J, the gap between germline ends came to 11 bases. The CDR3 nucleotides read TGTGCCAGCAGTGAAGGTACACAGATAAATCAGCCCCAGCATTTT. Residues: CASSEGTQINQPQHF.

This clonotype was detected a few times. This chain connects TRBV7-9 to TRBJ2-2; no clear D. Germline V gives CDR1 SEHNR, CDR2 FQNEAQ (reference sequence). This CDR3 contains 12 residues. The ends were cut back, 4 bases at V and 6 bases at J, with 6 bases in the middle. CDR3 loop: CASSSESGELFF. DNA of the CDR3: TGTGCCAGCAGCTCCGAGTCCGGGGAGCTGTTTTTT.

This clonotype was counted once. V is TRBV25-1 and J is TRBJ2-2; D is ambiguous. The CDR3 loop spans 15 amino acids. The V gene lost 6 bases and the J gene lost 7 bases, with 18 bases spanning the gap. Looked up from germline, CDR1 is MGHDK and CDR2 is SYGVNS. CDR3 protein: CASRDGSGVGGELFF. The CDR3 nucleotides read TGTGCCAGCAGGGACGGGTCTGGGGTTGGCGGGGAGCTGTTTTTT.

Concerning this clonotype: At one of its ends the junction is not consistent with the germline gene, which may arise from a read error. The chain uses TRBV10-2 and TRBJ2-5, with a possible D match to TRBD2 (5 bases). CDR3 size: 13 residues. Germline V gene data show CDR1 as WSHSY and CDR2 as SAAADI. The CDR3 reads CASWSRLAQTQYF. CDR3 bases: TGTGCCAGCTGGTCTAGGCTAGCACAGACCCAGTACTTC.